The following is a TCR beta chain sequence with its context. Antigen unknown. These data belong to a study of response to subunit inactivated influenza vaccine. V shed 0 bases and J shed 9 bases, with 12 bases lying between them. The CDR3 totals 14 residues. In germline, CDR1 is WSHSY, CDR2 SAAADI. Study-wide results and limits: Researchers suggested that each seasonal influenza vaccination recruits few new T cells.

In TCRdb, the RT-PCR reads were re-called with MiXCR into one record per CDR3 protein. The top ten hold 10% to 15% of the sample, which has 400,000 to 650,000 distinct CDR3 sequences, approximately 7.8% seen once. The sequence came from a man aged 50 to 69 who received an inactivated influenza vaccine. Source: PBMCs from blood, taken roughly 24 months after vaccination. The J gene is TRBJ2-1, the V gene TRBV10-2; no firm D call. The CDR3 sequence: CASSESGRYGEQFF. The CDR3 DNA is TGCGCCAGCAGTGAGTCTGGCCGGTACGGTGAGCAGTTCTTC.